Each of the 6 T cell receptor beta chains below was sequenced from the same sample in a study of blood T cell repertoires in COVID-19 (dated by TCRdb to about 2020). Libraries were built with the immunoSEQ multiplex PCR assay. This is the immuneACCESS table as TCRdb keeps it, with only in-frame sequences that have V and J called. A part of the clones is gone; compared with another copy, unresolved V genes explain less than half, and the rest is unexplained. In this sample the table shows more than 100,000 clones, 84% of which occur a single time. The ten largest clones represent roughly 3.9% of the sample. The source material was PBMCs or T cells enriched from blood (not recorded which). Receptors originate from a woman under 40 who had recovered from COVID-19.

The genes are TRBV5-4 and TRBJ1-1; 9 positions agree with TRBD1. The CDR3 spans 16 residues. Germline V gene lookup returns CDR1 SGHNT and CDR2 YYREEE (reference sequence). V shed 3 bases, J shed 4 bases, and the junction held 10 bases outside the gene matches. CDR3 protein: CASSSRTGAMGTEAFF. CDR3 DNA: TGTGCCAGCAGCTCTCGGACAGGGGCCATGGGCACTGAAGCTTTCTTT.

The rearrangement joins TRBV4-1 to TRBJ2-1; TRBD2 aligns across 8 bases. Germline CDR1 reads MGHRA; CDR2 reads YSYEKL. V shed 0 bases and J 6 bases; nucleotides not matched to a gene: 7. The CDR3 sequence is 16 residues long. For the CDR3, the DNA is TGCGCCAGCAGCCAAGAGAGGCTAGCGGGTGGCAATGAGCAGTTCTTC. Translating gives CASSQERLAGGNEQFF.

This chain joins TRBV5-4 and TRBJ2-1; 7 nucleotides match TRBD2. The CDR3 totals 15 residues. CDR1 SGHNT and CDR2 YYREEE come from the germline V gene (reference sequence). V was pared by 4 bases and J by 5 bases, with 9 bases of the junction left unmatched. The CDR3 DNA follows: TGTGCCAGCAGCGGCGGGAGCCAGTGGAACAATGAGCAGTTCTTC. Translation: CASSGGSQWNNEQFF.

The chain is built from TRBV30 and TRBJ1-5; tentative D call: TRBD1 (6 bases). Germline loops: CDR1 GTSNPN, CDR2 SVGIG (reference sequence). CDR3 length: 13 amino acids. The V gene lost 2 bases and the J gene lost 4 bases, with 9 bases spanning the gap. The CDR3 sequence is CAWSPQGNQPQHF. The CDR3, as DNA: TGTGCCTGGAGTCCCCAGGGGAATCAGCCCCAGCATTTT.

This clone has only a few counts. This sequence joins TRBV28 and TRBJ1-6; no clear D. Germline V CDR1 and CDR2: MDHEN, SYDVKM. V dropped 6 bases and J dropped 7 bases, with 7 bases sitting between them. The CDR3 has 12 residues. Here the CDR3 DNA reads TGTGCCAGCAGCACCGGGAATTCACCCCTCCACTTT. The encoded protein is CASSTGNSPLHF.

V gene TRBV7-9 combines with J gene TRBJ2-7; D is uncertain. With 5 bases removed from V and 4 bases from J, the gap between germline ends came to 12 bases. Germline CDR1 is SEHNR and CDR2 is FQNEAQ (reference sequence). CDR3 length: 13 amino acids. For the CDR3, the DNA is TGTGCCAGCAGCGAAATTAATCGGTACGAGCAGTACTTC. Translating gives CASSEINRYEQYF.